This passage covers 16 T cell receptor beta chains from one sample sequenced in a study of sequential checkpoint blockade in melanoma. The sample's treatment: randomized to nivolumab then ipilimumab (arm A) or the reverse (arm B). Only in-frame clones appear in the TCRdb table, and some are missing; sequencing was by immunoSEQ multiplex PCR. The sample records around 12,000 clones, nearly 70% being singletons. Sequenced here: CD8+ T cells sorted from blood (inferred from file names), sampled from a patient given nivolumab and ipilimumab in sequence. Receptors originate from a human donor with melanoma.

The CDR3: CASSLAAQPQHF. The CDR3 nucleotides are TGTGCCAGCAGCTTAGCGGCTCAGCCCCAGCATTTT. This chain uses TRBV7-9 with TRBJ1-5; D gene unclear. With 0 bases removed from V and 6 bases from J, the gap between germline ends came to 3 bases. Per germline, CDR1 SEHNR and CDR2 FQNEAQ (reference sequence). The CDR3 is 12 residues long.

This chain uses TRBV5-6 with TRBJ2-1; TRBD2 agrees at 10 bases. The CDR3 sequence is 16 residues long. Germline V gives CDR1 SGHDT, CDR2 YYEEEE. The V gene end was trimmed by 0 bases and the J gene end by 0 bases; junction bases not matched to a gene: 0. The CDR3 spells CASSLGLAGSYNEQFF. Written as DNA, the CDR3 is TGTGCCAGCAGCTTGGGACTAGCGGGCTCCTACAATGAGCAGTTCTTC. The whole variable domain, remainder taken from reference TRBV5-6 and TRBJ2-1, is DAGVTQSPTHLIKTRGQQVTLRCSPKSGHDTVSWYQQALGQGPQFIFQYYEEEERQRGNFPDRFSGHQFPNYSSELNVNALLLGDSALYLCASSLGLAGSYNEQFFGPGTRLTVL.

V gene TRBV14 combines with J gene TRBJ2-1, with a weak D call TRBD1 (6 bases). Trimming shortened V by 3 bases and J by 6 bases, and 12 bases separated the two germline ends. The CDR3 runs to 14 residues. Per germline, CDR1 SGHDN and CDR2 FVKESK. This CDR3 is CASSQGASLNEQFF. Written as DNA, the CDR3 is TGTGCCAGCAGCCAGGGGGCTTCTCTCAATGAGCAGTTCTTC.

The chain links TRBV28 to TRBJ1-2, with no clear D. The V end lost 2 bases, the J end lost 5 bases, and 9 bases lay between the germline ends. Looked up from germline, CDR1 is MDHEN and CDR2 is SYDVKM. The CDR3 sequence is 13 residues long. The CDR3 nucleotides are TGTGCCAGCAGTTTAGGGGAGGGTTATGGCTACACCTTC. Amino acid sequence: CASSLGEGYGYTF.

This rearrangement joins TRBV7-9 to TRBJ2-5; 7 bases fit TRBD2. The CDR3 runs 15 residues. Germline V lookup: CDR1 SEHNR, CDR2 FQNEAQ (reference sequence). Unmatched junction bases numbered 6, after V lost 3 bases and J lost 2 bases. The CDR3 DNA sequence: TGTGCCAGCAGCTTTAGGCGGGGGATGCAAGAGACCCAGTACTTC. Translated, it gives CASSFRRGMQETQYF.

This clone turned up a few times. The genes are TRBV21-1 and TRBJ2-7; the DNA was not used to check the table's D call, TRBD1. TRBV21-1 is assigned pseudogene status. The CDR3 covers 14 residues. CDR3 DNA: TGTGCCAGCATCCCCCCGACAGGAACCTACGAGCAGTACTTC. Its translation: CASIPPTGTYEQYF.

The chain carries TRBV4-1 and TRBJ2-7; 11 nucleotides match TRBD1. The CDR3 runs to 15 residues. Per germline, CDR1 MGHRA and CDR2 YSYEKL. Trimming cost V 4 bases and J 4 bases; bases outside gene matches: 6. The CDR3 DNA reads as TGCGCCAGCAGCCGCCGTGGGGACAGGGGGTACGAGCAGTACTTC. Protein sequence: CASSRRGDRGYEQYF.

CDR3 sequence reads: CASSRQSLGEQYF. The CDR3 DNA reads as TGTGCCAGCAGTCGACAATCACTAGGCGAGCAGTACTTC. This rearrangement joins TRBV27 to TRBJ2-7, with D possibly TRBD2 on 5 matching bases. The CDR3 has 13 amino acids. The V and J ends lost 5 bases and 6 bases respectively, with 14 bases between them. Germline CDR1 is MNHEY and CDR2 is SMNVEV (reference sequence).

The chain links TRBV27 to TRBJ1-2; the D gene is possibly TRBD1 (5 bases). CDR1 is MNHEY, CDR2 SMNVEV, per germline (reference sequence). The V gene lost 5 bases and the J gene lost 4 bases, with 11 bases spanning the gap. The CDR3 runs 13 residues. The chain's CDR3 is CASSADMGYGYTF. The CDR3 nucleotides read TGTGCCAGCAGTGCGGACATGGGCTATGGCTACACCTTC.

This sequence joins TRBV5-1 and TRBJ2-1; 7 bases are a match to TRBD1. Looked up from germline, CDR1 is SGHRS and CDR2 is YFSETQ. The CDR3 has 13 residues. The V and J ends lost 4 bases and 10 bases, in that order; junction bases with no gene match: 8. The DNA of the CDR3 is TGCGCCAGCAGCGATGGACAGGCCGGGGAGCAGTTCTTC. Protein product: CASSDGQAGEQFF.

This rearrangement joins TRBV5-4 to TRBJ1-2; D uncertain. The CDR3 contains 15 residues. Germline values: CDR1 SGHNT, CDR2 YYREEE (reference sequence). V gave up 2 bases and J gave up 5 bases, with 16 bases separating them. CDR3 coding DNA: TGTGCCAGCAGCTTAAATTGGGAGAGTAGGTATGGCTACACCTTC. Its translation is CASSLNWESRYGYTF.

The chain is built from TRBV30 and TRBJ2-7; possibly TRBD1 for D (6 bases). V was cut by 5 bases and J by 2 bases, with 16 bases left in between. CDR3 length: 14 residues. Germline CDR1 is GTSNPN and CDR2 is SVGIG (reference sequence). The CDR3 sequence: CAWGGGPGTYEQYF. The CDR3 nucleotides are TGTGCCTGGGGGGGCGGGCCAGGGACCTACGAGCAGTACTTC. Variable domain in full (rest from reference TRBV30 and TRBJ2-7): SQTIHQWPATLVQPVGSPLSLECTVEGTSNPNLYWYRQAAGRGLQLLFYSVGIGQISSEVPQNLSASRPQDRQFILSSKKLLLSDSGFYLCAWGGGPGTYEQYFGPGTRLTVT.

The chain uses TRBV9 and TRBJ2-7; D is unclear. Trimming cost V 3 bases and J 7 bases, with 14 bases left between them. CDR1 and CDR2 from the germline V gene are SGDLS and YYNGEE. The CDR3 covers 13 residues. The CDR3 loop is CASSATVGAEQYF. The DNA for the CDR3 is TGTGCCAGCAGCGCTACAGTGGGCGCGGAGCAGTACTTC.

V usage is TRBV9 and J usage is TRBJ2-1; 8 bases are a match to TRBD2. The CDR3 totals 16 residues. V dropped 2 bases and J dropped 6; count of bases not matched to a gene: 10. Per the germline V gene, CDR1 is SGDLS and CDR2 is YYNGEE. The CDR3 is CASSVEAGVLGNEQFF. The CDR3 coding sequence is TGTGCCAGCAGCGTGGAAGCGGGAGTGTTGGGCAATGAGCAGTTCTTC. The full variable domain, with the rest looked up from reference TRBV9 and TRBJ2-1, is DSGVTQTPKHLITATGQRVTLRCSPRSGDLSVYWYQQSLDQGLQFLIQYYNGEERAKGNILERFSAQQFPDLHSELNLSSLELGDSALYFCASSVEAGVLGNEQFFGPGTRLTVL.

The V call is TRBV7-2, the J call TRBJ2-5, with D tentatively TRBD2 (6 bases). Trimming left V 4 bases short and J 2 bases short, with 17 bases between. The CDR3 has 16 residues. CDR1 SGHTA and CDR2 FQGNSA come from the germline V gene. The CDR3 loop is CASSSSRLVRQETQYF. The CDR3 DNA sequence: TGTGCCAGCAGCTCCTCTCGACTAGTGCGACAAGAGACCCAGTACTTC.

The genes are TRBV7-9 and TRBJ2-3, with TRBD2 matching 8 bases. The CDR3 has 17 residues. The junction had 12 bases not matched to a gene; V was cut back by 5 bases and J by 2 bases. Germline CDR1 reads SEHNR; CDR2 reads FQNEAQ (reference sequence). The CDR3 is CASSAPETSAFTDTQYF. CDR3 nucleotide sequence: TGTGCCAGCAGCGCTCCGGAGACTAGCGCCTTCACAGATACGCAGTATTTT.